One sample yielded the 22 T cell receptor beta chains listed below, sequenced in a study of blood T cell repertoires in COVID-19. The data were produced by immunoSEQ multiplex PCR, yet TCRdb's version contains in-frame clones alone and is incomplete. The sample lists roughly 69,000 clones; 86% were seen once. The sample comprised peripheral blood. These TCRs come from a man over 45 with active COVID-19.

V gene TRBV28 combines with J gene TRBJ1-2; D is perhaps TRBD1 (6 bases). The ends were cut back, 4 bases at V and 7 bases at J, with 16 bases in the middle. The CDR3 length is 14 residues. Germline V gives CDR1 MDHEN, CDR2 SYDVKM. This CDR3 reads CASSSPQGLFGYTF. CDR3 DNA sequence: TGTGCCAGCAGTTCTCCACAGGGTCTTTTTGGCTACACCTTC.

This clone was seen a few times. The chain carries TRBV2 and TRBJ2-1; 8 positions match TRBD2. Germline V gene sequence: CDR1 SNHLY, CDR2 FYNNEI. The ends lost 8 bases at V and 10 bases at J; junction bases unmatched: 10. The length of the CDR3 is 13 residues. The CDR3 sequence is CASGAAGEGEQFF. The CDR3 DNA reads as TGTGCCAGCGGCGCAGCGGGGGAGGGAGAGCAGTTCTTC. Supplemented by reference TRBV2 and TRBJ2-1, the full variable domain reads EPEVTQTPSHQVTQMGQEVILRCVPISNHLYFYWYRQILGQKVEFLVSFYNNEISEKSEIFDDQFSVERPDGSNFTLKIRSTKLEDSAMYFCASGAAGEGEQFFGPGTRLTVL.

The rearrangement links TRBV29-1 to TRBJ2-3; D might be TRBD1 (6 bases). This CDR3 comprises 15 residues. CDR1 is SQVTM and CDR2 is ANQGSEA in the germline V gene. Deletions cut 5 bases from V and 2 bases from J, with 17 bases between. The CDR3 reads CSVLPGQGFTDTQYF. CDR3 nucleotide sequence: TGCAGCGTTCTCCCGGGACAAGGATTCACAGATACGCAGTATTTT.

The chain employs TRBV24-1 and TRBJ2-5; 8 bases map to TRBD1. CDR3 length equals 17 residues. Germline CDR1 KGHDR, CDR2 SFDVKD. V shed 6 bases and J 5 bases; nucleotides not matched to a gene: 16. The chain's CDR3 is CATSTTGQGKGVETQYF. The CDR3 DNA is TGTGCCACCAGTACGACCGGACAGGGCAAGGGCGTTGAGACCCAGTACTTC.

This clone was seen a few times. The CDR3 bases are TGTGCCAGCAGCCGGGACAGGGATTTGATTTACGAGCAGTACTTC. As protein: CASSRDRDLIYEQYF. This chain links TRBV7-2 with TRBJ2-7; TRBD1 matches at 9 bases. V was clipped by 5 bases and J by 4 bases; unmatched bases: 9. The CDR3 loop spans 15 amino acids. Germline loops: CDR1 SGHTA, CDR2 FQGNSA. Using reference TRBV7-2 and TRBJ2-7 for the parts outside the CDR3, the full variable domain is GAGVSQSPSNKVTEKGKDVELRCDPISGHTALYWYRQSLGQGLEFLIYFQGNSAPDKSGLPSDRFSAERTGGSVSTLTIQRTQQEDSAVYLCASSRDRDLIYEQYFGPGTRLTVT.

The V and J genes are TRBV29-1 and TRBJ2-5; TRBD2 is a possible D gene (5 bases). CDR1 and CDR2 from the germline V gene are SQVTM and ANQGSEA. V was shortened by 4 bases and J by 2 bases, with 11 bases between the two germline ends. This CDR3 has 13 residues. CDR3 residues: CSVGTGRQETQYF. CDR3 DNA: TGCAGCGTTGGGACGGGAAGACAAGAGACCCAGTACTTC. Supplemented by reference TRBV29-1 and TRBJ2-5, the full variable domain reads SAVISQKPSRDICQRGTSLTIQCQVDSQVTMMFWYRQQPGQSLTLIATANQGSEATYESGFVIDKFPISRPNLTFSTLTVSNMSPEDSSIYLCSVGTGRQETQYFGPGTRLLVL.

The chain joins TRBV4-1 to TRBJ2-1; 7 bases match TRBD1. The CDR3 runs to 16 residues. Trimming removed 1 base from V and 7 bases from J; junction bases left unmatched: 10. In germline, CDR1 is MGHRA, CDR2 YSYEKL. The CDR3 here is CASSQVPPGGRNEQFF. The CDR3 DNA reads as TGCGCCAGCAGCCAAGTACCGCCAGGGGGAAGGAATGAGCAGTTCTTC.

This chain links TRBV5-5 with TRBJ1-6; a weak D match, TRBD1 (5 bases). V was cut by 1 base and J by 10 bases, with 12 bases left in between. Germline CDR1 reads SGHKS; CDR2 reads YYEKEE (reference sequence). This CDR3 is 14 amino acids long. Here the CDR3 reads CASSLIAGESPLHF. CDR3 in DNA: TGTGCCAGCAGCTTGATTGCGGGGGAGTCACCCCTCCACTTT.

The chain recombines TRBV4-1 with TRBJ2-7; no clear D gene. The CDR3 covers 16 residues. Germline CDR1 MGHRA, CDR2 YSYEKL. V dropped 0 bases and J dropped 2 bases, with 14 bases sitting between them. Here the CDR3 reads CASSQDPIDTPYEQYF. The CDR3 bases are TGCGCCAGCAGCCAAGATCCAATAGACACACCCTACGAGCAGTACTTC.

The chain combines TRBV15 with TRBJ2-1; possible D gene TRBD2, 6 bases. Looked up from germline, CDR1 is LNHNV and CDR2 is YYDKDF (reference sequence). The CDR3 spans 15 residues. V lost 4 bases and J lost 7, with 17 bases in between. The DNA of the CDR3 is TGTGCCACCAGCACCCTCTCGGGAGTGGAGAATGAGCAGTTCTTC. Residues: CATSTLSGVENEQFF.

CDR3 residues: CASSQPGKVEKLFF. DNA of the CDR3: TGTGCCAGCAGCCAGCCAGGGAAAGTTGAAAAACTGTTTTTT. The gene calls are TRBV3-1 (or the pseudogene TRBV3-2) and TRBJ1-4; D perhaps matches TRBD1 (5 bases). Trimming removed 3 bases from V and 7 bases from J, with 12 bases in between. The germline V gene encodes CDR1 LGHDT and CDR2 YNNKEL (reference sequence). The CDR3 consists of 14 residues.

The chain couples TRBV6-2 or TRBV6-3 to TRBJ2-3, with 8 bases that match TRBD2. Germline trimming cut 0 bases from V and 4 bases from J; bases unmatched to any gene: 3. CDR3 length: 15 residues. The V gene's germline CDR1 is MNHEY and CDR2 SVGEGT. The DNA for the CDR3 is TGTGCCAGCAGTTACTCCAGCGGGAGTGCAGATACGCAGTATTTT. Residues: CASSYSSGSADTQYF.

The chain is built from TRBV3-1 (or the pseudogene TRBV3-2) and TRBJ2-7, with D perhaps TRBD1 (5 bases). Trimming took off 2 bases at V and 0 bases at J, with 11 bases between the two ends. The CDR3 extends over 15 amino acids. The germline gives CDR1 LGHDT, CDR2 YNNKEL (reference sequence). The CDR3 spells CASSQLWQGSYEQYF. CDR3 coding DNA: TGTGCCAGCAGCCAACTTTGGCAGGGCTCCTACGAGCAGTACTTC.

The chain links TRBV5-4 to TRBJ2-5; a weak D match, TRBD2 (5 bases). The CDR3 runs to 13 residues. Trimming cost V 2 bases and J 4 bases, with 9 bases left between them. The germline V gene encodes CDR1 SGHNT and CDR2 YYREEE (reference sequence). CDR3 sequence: CASSFGLRETQYF. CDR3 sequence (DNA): TGTGCCAGCAGCTTCGGACTGAGAGAGACCCAGTACTTC. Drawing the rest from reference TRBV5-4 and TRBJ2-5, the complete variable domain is ETGVTQSPTHLIKTRGQQVTLRCSSQSGHNTVSWYQQALGQGPQFIFQYYREEENGRGNFPPRFSGLQFPNYSSELNVNALELDDSALYLCASSFGLRETQYFGPGTRLLVL.

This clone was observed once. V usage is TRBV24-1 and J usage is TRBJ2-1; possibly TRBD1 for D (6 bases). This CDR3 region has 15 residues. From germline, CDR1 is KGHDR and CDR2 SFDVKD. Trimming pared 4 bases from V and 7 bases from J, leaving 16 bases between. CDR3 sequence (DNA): TGTGCCACCAGTGACCTCAGGGGAGTGGTAAATGAGCAGTTCTTC. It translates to CATSDLRGVVNEQFF.

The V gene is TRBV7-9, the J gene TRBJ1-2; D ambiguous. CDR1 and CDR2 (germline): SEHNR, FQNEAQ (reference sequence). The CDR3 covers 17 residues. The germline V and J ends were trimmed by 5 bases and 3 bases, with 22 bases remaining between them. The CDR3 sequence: CASSRLGVGGVDYGYTF. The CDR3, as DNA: TGTGCCAGCAGCCGTTTAGGAGTCGGAGGAGTGGACTATGGCTACACCTTC.

Written as DNA, the CDR3 is TGTGCCAGCAGTGCACTAGCGGGGGGACTAGCCAAAAACATTCAGTACTTC. Its translation is CASSALAGGLAKNIQYF. The V and J genes are TRBV27 and TRBJ2-4; 12 positions agree with TRBD2. The CDR3 covers 17 residues. Germline CDR1 MNHEY, CDR2 SMNVEV (reference sequence). V lost 5 bases to trimming and J lost 0 bases; unmatched junction nucleotides: 5.

The CDR3 region is CASSLGGGAIQETQYF. CDR3 in DNA: TGTGCCAGCAGCTTGGGGGGCGGGGCGATCCAAGAGACCCAGTACTTC. The chain uses TRBV5-8 and TRBJ2-5; maybe TRBD2 (6 bases). CDR1 is SGHTS, CDR2 YDEGEE, per germline. This CDR3 has 16 amino acids. The ends were cut back, 0 bases at V and 1 base at J, with 13 bases in the middle.

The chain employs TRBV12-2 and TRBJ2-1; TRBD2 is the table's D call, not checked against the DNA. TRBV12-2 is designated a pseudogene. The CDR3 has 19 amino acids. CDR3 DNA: TGTGCAAGTCGCTTAGGCTCTAGCGGGATCCGAGGTTTCTACAATGAGCAGTTCTTC. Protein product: CASRLGSSGIRGFYNEQFF.

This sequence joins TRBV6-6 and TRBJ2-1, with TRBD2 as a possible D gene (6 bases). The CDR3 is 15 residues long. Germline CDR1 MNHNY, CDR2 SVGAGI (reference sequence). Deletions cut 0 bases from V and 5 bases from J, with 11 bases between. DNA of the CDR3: TGTGCCAGCAGTTACTCCCTGGGACTCGACAATGAGCAGTTCTTC. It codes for CASSYSLGLDNEQFF.

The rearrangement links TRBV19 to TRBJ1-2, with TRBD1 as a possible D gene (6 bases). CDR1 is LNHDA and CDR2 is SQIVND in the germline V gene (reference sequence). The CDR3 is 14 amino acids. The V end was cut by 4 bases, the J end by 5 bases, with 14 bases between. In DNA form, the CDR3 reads TGTGCCAGTAGTACCGCGCGGACAGCTTATGGCTACACCTTC. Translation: CASSTARTAYGYTF.

CDR3 sequence reads: CASSDPKGSEAFF. DNA of the CDR3: TGTGCCAGCAGTGACCCAAAGGGGTCTGAAGCTTTCTTT. The V gene is TRBV6-1, the J gene TRBJ1-1, with a possible D match to TRBD1 (5 bases). Deletions cut 3 bases from V and 6 bases from J, with 11 bases between. Germline V gene lookup returns CDR1 MNHNS and CDR2 SASEGT. CDR3 length: 13 amino acids.